A selection of T cell receptor beta chains follows, all from one sample in a study of cytotoxic CD8 clonotypes in ibrutinib-treated CLL. Here immunoSEQ multiplex PCR was the method, and the copy in TCRdb shows in-frame clones only, minus some. The sample comprises about 310,000 clones, roughly 85% of which are singletons, and 5.5% to 8% rests with the top ten. The sample here was PBMCs, taken before ibrutinib treatment. Receptors originate from a human donor with chronic lymphocytic leukemia. Each CDR3 is given with its conserved first and last residue. Each record gives: V gene, J gene, CDR3 protein.

v_gene: TRBV9; j_gene: TRBJ2-2; CDR3aa: CASSAQGTYTGELFF
v_gene: TRBV29-1; j_gene: TRBJ1-1; CDR3aa: CSYFGQINTEAFF
v_gene: TRBV18; j_gene: TRBJ2-5; CDR3aa: CASSPGLKETQYF
v_gene: TRBV6-5; j_gene: TRBJ2-1; CDR3aa: CASSYFLGNEQFF
v_gene: TRBV6-1; j_gene: TRBJ2-5; CDR3aa: CASSAHRGTGETQYF
v_gene: TRBV29-1; j_gene: TRBJ1-1; CDR3aa: CSVAGTRNTEAFF
v_gene: TRBV29-1; j_gene: TRBJ1-5; CDR3aa: CSVVGPRGLPQHF
v_gene: TRBV30; j_gene: TRBJ2-1; CDR3aa: CAWRTSRYNEQFF
v_gene: TRBV5-4; j_gene: TRBJ2-1; CDR3aa: CASSLGGLAGGLGNEQFF
v_gene: TRBV29-1; j_gene: TRBJ1-3; CDR3aa: CSGGRDGNTIYF
v_gene: TRBV27; j_gene: TRBJ2-7; CDR3aa: CASTLSAGRLSYEQYF
v_gene: TRBV19; j_gene: TRBJ2-5; CDR3aa: CASSRGIAGDGQETQYF
v_gene: TRBV14; j_gene: TRBJ2-5; CDR3aa: CASSQNGDGKTQYF
v_gene: TRBV14; j_gene: TRBJ2-5; CDR3aa: CASSQLRETQYF
v_gene: TRBV5-6; j_gene: TRBJ1-4; CDR3aa: CASSPGTGRYTEKLFF
v_gene: TRBV7-6; j_gene: TRBJ2-3; CDR3aa: CASRAGLARSTDTQYF
v_gene: TRBV5-4; j_gene: TRBJ2-5; CDR3aa: CASSLGGGVQETQYF
v_gene: TRBV7-2; j_gene: TRBJ2-5; CDR3aa: CASSPQETQYF
v_gene: TRBV9; j_gene: TRBJ2-1; CDR3aa: CASSVASGFSNEQFF
v_gene: TRBV10-1; j_gene: TRBJ2-5; CDR3aa: CASSELRGQQETQYF
v_gene: TRBV5-6; j_gene: TRBJ2-4; CDR3aa: CASSWGPKNIQYF
v_gene: TRBV7-6; j_gene: TRBJ2-2; CDR3aa: CASSSTDSDTGELFF
v_gene: TRBV12-5; j_gene: TRBJ1-2; CDR3aa: CASGLGDRGPDNYGYTF
v_gene: TRBV5-1; j_gene: TRBJ2-3; CDR3aa: CASSFPGDADTQYF
v_gene: TRBV5-1; j_gene: TRBJ2-5; CDR3aa: CASSFSGGQETQYF
v_gene: TRBV5-1; j_gene: TRBJ2-6; CDR3aa: CASSWTGTGIFSGANVLTF
v_gene: TRBV11-2; j_gene: TRBJ2-5; CDR3aa: CASSLQGALQETQYF
v_gene: TRBV4-3; j_gene: TRBJ2-7; CDR3aa: CASSQGLGGDYEQYF
v_gene: TRBV28; j_gene: TRBJ2-3; CDR3aa: CASRTGGTDTQYF
v_gene: TRBV28; j_gene: TRBJ2-1; CDR3aa: CASSLGGAYNEQFF
v_gene: TRBV4-2; j_gene: TRBJ1-2; CDR3aa: CASSQDSQGGYGYTF
v_gene: TRBV12-5; j_gene: TRBJ2-7; CDR3aa: CASGLVQGFNYEQYF